The clone carrying this T cell receptor (beta chain) occurred a few times. These data originate in a study of identifying expanded T cells in peripheral blood. Data came from immunoSEQ multiplex PCR; TCRdb stores just in-frame clones and leaves some out. The table has 60,000 to 70,000 clones, about 83% seen once. Per germline, CDR1 MNHEY and CDR2 SMNVEV (reference sequence). The V and J ends lost 4 bases and 4 bases respectively, with 16 bases between them. The CDR3 runs 15 residues. The TCR was taken from a person aged 18 to 75 in good health. The genes are TRBV27 and TRBJ1-2; D remains ambiguous. Sequencing was performed on blood. CDR3 amino acids: CASSSGAREGYGYTF. In nucleotides, the CDR3 is TGTGCCAGCAGTTCGGGAGCACGGGAGGGCTATGGCTACACCTTC.